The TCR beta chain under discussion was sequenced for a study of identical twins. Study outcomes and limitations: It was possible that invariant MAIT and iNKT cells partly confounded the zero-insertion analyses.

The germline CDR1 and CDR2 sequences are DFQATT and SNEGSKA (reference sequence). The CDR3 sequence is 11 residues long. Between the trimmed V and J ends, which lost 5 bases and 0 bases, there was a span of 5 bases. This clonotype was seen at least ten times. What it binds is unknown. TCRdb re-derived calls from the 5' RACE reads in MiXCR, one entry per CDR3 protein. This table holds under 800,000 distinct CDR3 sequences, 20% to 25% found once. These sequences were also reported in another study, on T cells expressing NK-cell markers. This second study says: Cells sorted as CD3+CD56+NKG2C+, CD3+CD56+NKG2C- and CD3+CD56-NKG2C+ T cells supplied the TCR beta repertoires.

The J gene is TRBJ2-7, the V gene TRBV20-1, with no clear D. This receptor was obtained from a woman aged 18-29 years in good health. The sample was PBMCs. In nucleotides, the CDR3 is TGCAGTGCTGGGGTCTCCTACGAGCAGTACTTC. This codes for CSAGVSYEQYF.